A single sample is the source of the 26 T cell receptor beta chains below, sequenced in a study of blood T cell repertoires in COVID-19. Clones were read by immunoSEQ multiplex PCR, and TCRdb kept only the in-frame ones, dropping some. Among about 150,000 clones listed, roughly 80% were seen once. Sequencing was done on a sample of peripheral blood. These receptors came from a man in his 60s with acute or convalescent COVID-19.

The chain uses TRBV27 and TRBJ2-1; D is perhaps TRBD1 (6 bases). The CDR3 is 15 amino acids. V dropped 6 bases and J dropped 2 bases, with 14 bases sitting between them. CDR1 is MNHEY and CDR2 is SMNVEV in the germline V gene (reference sequence). This CDR3 reads CASRSDRLTYNEQFF. As DNA, the CDR3 is TGTGCCAGCAGATCCGACAGGTTGACCTACAATGAGCAGTTCTTC.

V gene TRBV4-3 combines with J gene TRBJ1-2, with D perhaps TRBD1 (5 bases). Germline V lookup: CDR1 LGHNA, CDR2 YSLEER. The V gene lost 3 bases and the J gene lost 2 bases, with 10 bases spanning the gap. The CDR3 is made up of 14 amino acids. CDR3 residues: CASSHNPGNYGYTF. In nucleotides, the CDR3 is TGCGCCAGCAGCCACAATCCAGGGAACTATGGCTACACCTTC.

This clone was seen only a few times. The chain carries TRBV19 and TRBJ1-5, with D unclear. Germline values: CDR1 LNHDA, CDR2 SQIVND (reference sequence). The CDR3 runs 15 residues. Trimming removed 10 bases from V and 1 base from J, with 17 bases in between. The DNA for the CDR3 is TGTGCCACCAACCCCGCGGGAGGGAGCAATCAGCCCCAGCATTTT. Translation: CATNPAGGSNQPQHF.

This chain connects TRBV7-3 to TRBJ2-1; 15 bases are a match to TRBD2. With 5 bases clipped from V and 3 bases from J, the junction kept 5 bases outside the gene matches. The CDR3 runs to 17 residues. Germline CDR1 is SGHTA and CDR2 is FQGTGA. The CDR3 sequence: CASSPTGLAGGYNEQFF. Written as DNA, the CDR3 is TGTGCCAGCAGCCCGACGGGACTAGCGGGGGGCTACAATGAGCAGTTCTTC.

The CDR3 spells CASSSAGAYEQYF. CDR3 DNA sequence: TGTGCCAGCAGCTCCGCAGGCGCCTACGAGCAGTACTTC. This sequence joins TRBV3-1 (or the pseudogene TRBV3-2) and TRBJ2-7; D is unclear. V lost 5 bases and J lost 2, with 10 bases in between. CDR1 and CDR2 from the germline V gene are LGHDT and YNNKEL (reference sequence). CDR3 length: 13 residues.

The rearrangement joins TRBV27 to TRBJ2-1; D unresolved. The CDR3 contains 14 residues. Trimming took 7 bases from V and 10 from J, leaving 20 bases between them. From germline, CDR1 is MNHEY and CDR2 SMNVEV (reference sequence). CDR3 sequence reads: CASNHGSRPAEQFF. In DNA, the CDR3 is TGTGCCAGCAACCATGGGTCCAGGCCCGCCGAGCAGTTCTTC.

The chain employs TRBV11-2 and TRBJ1-4; 8 bases are shared with TRBD1. Germline loops: CDR1 SGHAT, CDR2 FQNNGV. This CDR3 has 14 residues. V was clipped by 4 bases and J by 8 bases; unmatched bases: 6. The CDR3 spells CASSSTGGWEKLFF. The CDR3 DNA reads TGTGCCAGCAGCTCAACAGGGGGTTGGGAAAAACTGTTTTTT.

This CDR3 is CAIRGQPNQPQHF. CDR3 coding DNA: TGTGCCATCAGGGGACAACCCAATCAGCCCCAGCATTTT. This chain links TRBV10-3 with TRBJ1-5, with D perhaps matching TRBD1 (6 bases). The CDR3 is 13 amino acids. Trimming removed 6 bases from V and 3 bases from J, with 9 bases in between. Per germline, CDR1 ENHRY and CDR2 SYGVKD.

This clone has only a few counts. This rearrangement joins TRBV10-2 to TRBJ1-4; weak D call: TRBD1 (6 bases). The CDR3 has 16 amino acids. CDR1 WSHSY and CDR2 SAAADI come from the germline V gene. The V and J ends lost 7 bases and 2 bases respectively, with 17 bases between them. CDR3 in DNA: TGCGCCAGCACCGAGGGTGGGACATTTACTAATGAAAAACTGTTTTTT. Translating gives CASTEGGTFTNEKLFF.

The V and J genes are TRBV19 and TRBJ2-1; TRBD1 is a possible D gene (5 bases). Germline-derived CDR1 and CDR2 are LNHDA and SQIVND (reference sequence). This CDR3 has 17 amino acids. Trimming left V 5 bases short and J 2 bases short, with 19 bases between. The CDR3 spells CASSLRTLQGAYNEQFF. DNA for the CDR3: TGTGCCAGTAGTCTACGGACCCTCCAGGGTGCCTACAATGAGCAGTTCTTC.

This rearrangement joins TRBV5-1 to TRBJ2-3; D is unclear. The CDR3 extends over 12 amino acids. V lost 6 bases and J lost 1, with 6 bases in between. Germline V gene lookup returns CDR1 SGHRS and CDR2 YFSETQ. The CDR3 DNA reads as TGCGCCAGCATGGGCGGCACAGATACGCAGTATTTT. Its protein product is CASMGGTDTQYF. Full variable domain (remainder filled in from reference TRBV5-1 and TRBJ2-3): KAGVTQTPRYLIKTRGQQVTLSCSPISGHRSVSWYQQTPGQGLQFLFEYFSETQRNKGNFPGRFSGRQFSNSRSEMNVSTLELGDSALYLCASMGGTDTQYFGPGTRLTVL.

This clone was recorded once. The chain uses TRBV3-1 (or the pseudogene TRBV3-2) and TRBJ1-3; 8 positions match TRBD1. Trimming removed 2 bases from V and 2 bases from J; junction bases left unmatched: 2. This CDR3 contains 15 residues. Germline V gene sequence: CDR1 LGHDT, CDR2 YNNKEL (reference sequence). The CDR3 is CASSQQGAAGNTIYF. Here the CDR3 DNA reads TGTGCCAGCAGCCAACAGGGGGCGGCTGGAAACACCATATATTTT.

V gene TRBV5-1 combines with J gene TRBJ2-3; 15 nucleotides agree with TRBD2. V shed 3 bases and J 4 bases; nucleotides not matched to a gene: 3. The length of the CDR3 is 16 residues. Germline V gene data show CDR1 as SGHRS and CDR2 as YFSETQ. In DNA, the CDR3 is TGCGCCAGCAGCTGGACTAGCGGGGGGGGCGCAGATACGCAGTATTTT. It yields the protein CASSWTSGGGADTQYF.

This sequence joins TRBV7-2 and TRBJ2-7; TRBD2 matches 11 bases. Germline CDR1 reads SGHTA; CDR2 reads FQGNSA. The V segment lost 5 bases and the J segment 7 bases; nucleotides outside the gene matches: 10. CDR3 length: 15 residues. CDR3 nucleotide sequence: TGTGCCAGCAGCCTCCAAATAGCGGGAGGGGGTGAGCAGTACTTC. It yields the protein CASSLQIAGGGEQYF.

This chain connects TRBV6-5 to TRBJ2-7, with 10 bases that match TRBD1. The J segment lost 3 bases and the V segment lost 6 bases, leaving 8 bases of the junction unmatched. The length of the CDR3 is 15 residues. Germline-derived CDR1 and CDR2 are MNHEY and SVGAGI. CDR3 sequence (DNA): TGTGCCAGCAGCCAAAGACAGGGGGCTTTCTACGAGCAGTACTTC. It encodes CASSQRQGAFYEQYF.

The V gene is TRBV28, the J gene TRBJ1-6; a possible D gene is TRBD1 (5 bases). From germline, CDR1 is MDHEN and CDR2 SYDVKM. Trimming took 2 bases from V and 3 from J, leaving 8 bases between them. CDR3 length: 15 amino acids. Written as DNA, the CDR3 is TGTGCCAGCAGTTTAGGAGGGGTCTATAATTCACCCCTCCACTTT. Translation gives CASSLGGVYNSPLHF.

In the case of this clone: Different DNA sequences within this sample yield the same CDR3. The chain links TRBV27 to TRBJ2-7; D is perhaps TRBD2 (5 bases). Germline V gene sequence: CDR1 MNHEY, CDR2 SMNVEV (reference sequence). Between the trimmed V and J ends, which lost 6 bases and 4 bases, there was a span of 7 bases. This CDR3 comprises 11 residues. CDR3 coding DNA: TGTGCCAGCAGCCGCGGGTACGAGCAGTACTTC. The encoded protein is CASSRGYEQYF.

This clone was counted a few times. The chain employs TRBV7-2 and TRBJ1-2, with TRBD1 matching 9 bases. There are 16 residues in the CDR3. The V gene end was trimmed by 1 base and the J gene end by 8 bases; junction bases not matched to a gene: 11. Germline V lookup: CDR1 SGHTA, CDR2 FQGNSA. CDR3 nucleotide sequence: TGTGCCAGCAGCTTAGGAGGGACAGGGAAAGGGTTAGGCTACACCTTC. This sequence encodes CASSLGGTGKGLGYTF.

This clone appeared a few times. The chain carries TRBV23-1 and TRBJ2-7, with 7 bases aligning to TRBD2. TRBV23-1 is an open reading frame, and its role is uncertain. The V and J ends lost 7 bases and 0 bases, in that order; junction bases with no gene match: 27. This CDR3 contains 21 residues. The CDR3 protein is CASKHRGRLAPINTSSYEQYF. The CDR3 DNA is TGCGCCAGCAAGCACCGGGGCCGACTAGCCCCCATAAACACCAGCTCCTACGAGCAGTACTTC.

The chain joins TRBV18 to TRBJ2-2, with D possibly being TRBD2 (5 bases). CDR1 is KGHSH and CDR2 is LQKENI in the germline V gene. Trimming removed 4 bases from V and 0 bases from J, with 6 bases in between. The CDR3 totals 14 residues. The CDR3 loop is CASSLAPNTGELFF. CDR3 nucleotides: TGTGCCAGCTCACTAGCGCCGAACACCGGGGAGCTGTTTTTT.

The rearrangement uses TRBV4-2 and TRBJ2-1, with TRBD2 as a possible D gene (5 bases). The CDR3 is 11 residues long. Trimming shortened V by 2 bases and J by 15 bases, and 11 bases separated the two germline ends. CDR1 and CDR2 (germline): LGHNA, YNFKEQ. CDR3 sequence reads: CASSQTSKLFF. As DNA, the CDR3 is TGTGCCAGCAGCCAAACTAGTAAACTGTTCTTC.

V usage is TRBV7-2 and J usage is TRBJ1-6; 10 bases match TRBD1. The CDR3 consists of 13 residues. V lost 5 bases, J lost 9 bases, and 1 base stayed unmatched. The V gene's germline CDR1 is SGHTA and CDR2 FQGNSA. The CDR3: CASSRDRGSPLHF. For the CDR3, the DNA is TGTGCCAGCAGCAGGGACAGGGGTTCACCCCTCCACTTT.

This chain uses TRBV28 with TRBJ1-1; TRBD1 is a possible D gene (6 bases). Trimming pared 5 bases from V and 4 bases from J, leaving 17 bases between. The V gene's germline CDR1 is MDHEN and CDR2 SYDVKM. CDR3 length equals 15 residues. CDR3 sequence reads: CASSPPAGVGTEAFF. CDR3 DNA sequence: TGTGCCAGCAGTCCCCCGGCAGGGGTCGGCACTGAAGCTTTCTTT.

The chain carries TRBV7-2 and TRBJ2-1; 9 bases fit TRBD1. V trimming: 7 bases; J trimming: 5 bases; junction bases outside the gene matches: 3. This CDR3 has 13 residues. Germline V gene data show CDR1 as SGHTA and CDR2 as FQGNSA. The CDR3 is CASIRQGDNEQFF. In nucleotides, the CDR3 is TGTGCCAGCATCCGACAGGGGGACAATGAGCAGTTCTTC. Full variable domain (remainder filled in from reference TRBV7-2 and TRBJ2-1): GAGVSQSPSNKVTEKGKDVELRCDPISGHTALYWYRQSLGQGLEFLIYFQGNSAPDKSGLPSDRFSAERTGGSVSTLTIQRTQQEDSAVYLCASIRQGDNEQFFGPGTRLTVL.

Regarding this clone: Other DNA sequences from this sample encode an identical CDR3 as well. The V and J genes are TRBV12-3 or TRBV12-4 and TRBJ1-6; perhaps TRBD1 as D (5 bases). V shed 2 bases and J shed 11 bases, with 7 bases lying between them. The CDR3 has 12 residues. Here the CDR3 reads CASSLNRTPLHF. The CDR3 region has the DNA TGTGCCAGCAGTTTAAACAGGACACCCCTCCACTTT.

This chain links TRBV4-2 with TRBJ2-5; D might be TRBD2 (6 bases). CDR3 length: 16 amino acids. Germline V gene sequence: CDR1 LGHNA, CDR2 YNFKEQ. V was trimmed by 0 bases and J by 5 bases, leaving 16 bases between them. The CDR3 loop is CASSQDRRGKAETQYF. The CDR3 bases are TGTGCCAGCAGCCAAGATCGTCGGGGGAAGGCGGAGACCCAGTACTTC.